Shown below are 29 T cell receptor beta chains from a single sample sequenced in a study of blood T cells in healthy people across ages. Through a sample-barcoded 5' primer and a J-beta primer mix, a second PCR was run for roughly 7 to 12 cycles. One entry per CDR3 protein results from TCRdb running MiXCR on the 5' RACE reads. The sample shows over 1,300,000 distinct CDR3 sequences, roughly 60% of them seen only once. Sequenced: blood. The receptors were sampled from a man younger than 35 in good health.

Written as DNA, the CDR3 is TGCGCCAGCAGCCAAGCTGGGGCAGATACGCAGTATTTT. Residues: CASSQAGADTQYF. The J gene is TRBJ2-3, the V gene TRBV4-3; D gene ambiguous. Germline V CDR1 and CDR2: LGHNA, YSLEER. The germline V and J ends were trimmed by 1 base and 4 bases, with 6 bases remaining between them. This CDR3 region has 13 residues.

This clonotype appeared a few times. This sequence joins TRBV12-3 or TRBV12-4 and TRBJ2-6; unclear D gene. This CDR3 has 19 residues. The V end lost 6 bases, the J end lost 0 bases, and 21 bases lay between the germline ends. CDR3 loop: CASSQLPGLSLSGANVLTF. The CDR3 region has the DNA TGTGCCAGCAGCCAACTTCCGGGTCTCTCTCTCTCTGGGGCCAACGTCCTGACTTTC.

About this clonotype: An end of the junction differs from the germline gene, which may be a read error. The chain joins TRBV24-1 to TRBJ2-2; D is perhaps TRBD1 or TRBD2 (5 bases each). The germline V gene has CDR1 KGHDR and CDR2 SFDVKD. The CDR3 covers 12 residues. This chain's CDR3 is CAARARGAELFF. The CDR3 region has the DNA TGTGCCGCCAGAGCTCGGGGCGCGGAGCTGTTTTTT.

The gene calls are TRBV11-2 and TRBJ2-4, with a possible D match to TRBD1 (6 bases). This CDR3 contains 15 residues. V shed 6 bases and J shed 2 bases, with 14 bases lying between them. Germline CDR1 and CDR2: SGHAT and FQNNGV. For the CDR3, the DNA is TGTGCCAGCAGTCCCCAAGGGGGTTCCAAAAACATTCAGTACTTC. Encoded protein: CASSPQGGSKNIQYF.

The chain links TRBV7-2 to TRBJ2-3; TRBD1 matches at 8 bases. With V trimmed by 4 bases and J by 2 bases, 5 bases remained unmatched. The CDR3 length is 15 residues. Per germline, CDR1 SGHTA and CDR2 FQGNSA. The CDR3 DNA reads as TGTGCCAGCAGCTCGGACAGGGCGCTCACAGATACGCAGTATTTT. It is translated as CASSSDRALTDTQYF.

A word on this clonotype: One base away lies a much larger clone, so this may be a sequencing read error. The CDR3 DNA reads TGTGCCAGCAGCTTACTAGCGGGAAACAATGAGCAGTTCTTC. Translated: CASSLLAGNNEQFF. The V and J genes are TRBV7-2 and TRBJ2-1; 9 bases align to TRBD2. From germline, CDR1 is SGHTA and CDR2 FQGNSA. The CDR3 sequence is 14 residues long. J gave up 5 bases and V 2 bases, and 1 base lay outside the gene matches.

Here the CDR3 reads CASSPKGPGTNEKLFF. In DNA, the CDR3 is TGTGCCAGCAGTCCCAAGGGGCCCGGAACTAATGAAAAACTGTTTTTT. The chain joins TRBV12-3 or TRBV12-4 to TRBJ1-4, with TRBD1 as a possible D gene (5 bases). The V gene lost 5 bases and the J gene lost 1 base, with 14 bases spanning the gap. CDR3 length: 16 residues.

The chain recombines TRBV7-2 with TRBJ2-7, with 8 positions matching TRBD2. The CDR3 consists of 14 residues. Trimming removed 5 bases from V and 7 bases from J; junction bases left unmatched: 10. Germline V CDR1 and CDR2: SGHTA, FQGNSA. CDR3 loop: CASSPGTRGGEQYF. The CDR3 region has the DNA TGTGCCAGCAGCCCCGGGACTAGGGGTGGGGAGCAGTACTTC.

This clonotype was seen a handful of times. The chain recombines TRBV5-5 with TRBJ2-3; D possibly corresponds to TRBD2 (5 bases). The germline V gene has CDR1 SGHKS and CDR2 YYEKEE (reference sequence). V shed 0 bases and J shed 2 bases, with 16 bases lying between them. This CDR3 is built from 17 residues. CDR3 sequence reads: CASSLDPRLPYTDTQYF. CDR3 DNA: TGTGCCAGCAGCTTGGATCCGAGACTACCCTACACAGATACGCAGTATTTT.

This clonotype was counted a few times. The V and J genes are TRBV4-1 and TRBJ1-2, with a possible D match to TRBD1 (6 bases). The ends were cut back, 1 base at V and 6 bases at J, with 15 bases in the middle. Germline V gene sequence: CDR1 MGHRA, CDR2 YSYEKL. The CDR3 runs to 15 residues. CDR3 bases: TGCGCCAGCAGCCAAGTGGGGGCGCCCGGGAATGGCTACACCTTC. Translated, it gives CASSQVGAPGNGYTF.

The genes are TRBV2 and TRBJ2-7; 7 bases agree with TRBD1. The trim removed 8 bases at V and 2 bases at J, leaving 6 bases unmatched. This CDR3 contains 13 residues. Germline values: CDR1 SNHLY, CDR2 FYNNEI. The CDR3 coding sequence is TGTGCCAGCGAGGGGGCGCCCACCTACGAGCAGTACTTC. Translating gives CASEGAPTYEQYF.

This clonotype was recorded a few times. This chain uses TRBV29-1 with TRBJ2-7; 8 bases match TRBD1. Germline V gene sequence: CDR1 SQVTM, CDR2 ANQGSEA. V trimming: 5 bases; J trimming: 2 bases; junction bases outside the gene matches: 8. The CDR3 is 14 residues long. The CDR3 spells CSVHGQGGTYEQYF. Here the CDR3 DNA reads TGCAGCGTTCATGGACAGGGCGGAACCTACGAGCAGTACTTC.

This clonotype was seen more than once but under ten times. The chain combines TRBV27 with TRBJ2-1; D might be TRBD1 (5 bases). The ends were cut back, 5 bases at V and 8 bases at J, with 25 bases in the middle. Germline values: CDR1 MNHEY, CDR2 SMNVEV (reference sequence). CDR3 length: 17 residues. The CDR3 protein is CASSILPVGILQDEQFF. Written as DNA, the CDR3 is TGTGCCAGCAGTATCCTACCCGTGGGGATTTTACAGGATGAGCAGTTCTTC.

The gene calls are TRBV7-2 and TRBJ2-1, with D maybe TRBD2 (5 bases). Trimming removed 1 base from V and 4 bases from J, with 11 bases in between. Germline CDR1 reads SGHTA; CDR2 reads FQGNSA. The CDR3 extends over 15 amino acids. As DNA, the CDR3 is TGTGCCAGCAGCTTAGTTCGCCGGGATTACAATGAGCAGTTCTTC. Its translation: CASSLVRRDYNEQFF.

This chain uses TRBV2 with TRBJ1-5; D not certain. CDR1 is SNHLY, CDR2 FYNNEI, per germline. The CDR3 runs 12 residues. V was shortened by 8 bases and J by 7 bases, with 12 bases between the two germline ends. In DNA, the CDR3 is TGTGCCAGCGGGTTACTCCACCAGCCCCAGCATTTT. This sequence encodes CASGLLHQPQHF.

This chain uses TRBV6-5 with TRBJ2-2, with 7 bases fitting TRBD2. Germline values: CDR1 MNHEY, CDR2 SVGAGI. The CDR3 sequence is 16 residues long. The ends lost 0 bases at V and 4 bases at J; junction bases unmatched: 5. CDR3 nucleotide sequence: TGTGCCAGCAGTTACTCGAGGGACTACCCCACCGGGGAGCTGTTTTTT. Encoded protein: CASSYSRDYPTGELFF.

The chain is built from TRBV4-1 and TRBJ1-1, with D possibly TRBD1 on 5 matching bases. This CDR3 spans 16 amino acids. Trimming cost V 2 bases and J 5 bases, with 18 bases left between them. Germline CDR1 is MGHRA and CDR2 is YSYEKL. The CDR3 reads CASSQFRSKGPTEAFF. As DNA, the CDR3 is TGCGCCAGCAGCCAATTCCGTTCCAAGGGGCCAACTGAAGCTTTCTTT.

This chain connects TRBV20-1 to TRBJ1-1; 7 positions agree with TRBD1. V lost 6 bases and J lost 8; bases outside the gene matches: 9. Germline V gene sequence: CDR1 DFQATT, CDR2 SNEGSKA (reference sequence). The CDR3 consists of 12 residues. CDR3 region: CSAVRGQVEAFF. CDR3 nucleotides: TGCAGTGCCGTCCGAGGACAGGTCGAAGCTTTCTTT.

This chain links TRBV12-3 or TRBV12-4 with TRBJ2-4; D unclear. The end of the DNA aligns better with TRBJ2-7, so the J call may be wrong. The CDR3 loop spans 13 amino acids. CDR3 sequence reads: CASRLASSYEQYF. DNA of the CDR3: TGTGCCAGCAGGCTTGCGTCGTCCTACGAGCAGTACTTC.

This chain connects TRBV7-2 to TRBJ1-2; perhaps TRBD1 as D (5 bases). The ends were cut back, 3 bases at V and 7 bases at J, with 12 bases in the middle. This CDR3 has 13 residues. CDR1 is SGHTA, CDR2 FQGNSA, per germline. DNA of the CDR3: TGTGCCAGCAGCTTCGCAAGGGGCTGTGGCTACACCTTC. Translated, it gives CASSFARGCGYTF.

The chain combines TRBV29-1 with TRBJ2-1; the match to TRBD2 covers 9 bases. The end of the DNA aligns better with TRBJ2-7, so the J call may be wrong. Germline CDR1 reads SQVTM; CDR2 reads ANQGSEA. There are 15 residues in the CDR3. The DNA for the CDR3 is TGCAGCGTTGAAGATAAGGGACTAGCTGAAAATGAGCAGTACTTC. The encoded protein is CSVEDKGLAENEQYF.

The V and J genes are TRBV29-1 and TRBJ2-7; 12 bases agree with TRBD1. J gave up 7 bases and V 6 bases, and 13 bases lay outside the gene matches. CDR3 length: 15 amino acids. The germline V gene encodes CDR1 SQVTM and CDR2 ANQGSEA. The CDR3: CSVVYGDRGRREQYF. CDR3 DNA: TGCAGCGTGGTTTACGGGGACAGGGGGCGTCGGGAGCAGTACTTC.

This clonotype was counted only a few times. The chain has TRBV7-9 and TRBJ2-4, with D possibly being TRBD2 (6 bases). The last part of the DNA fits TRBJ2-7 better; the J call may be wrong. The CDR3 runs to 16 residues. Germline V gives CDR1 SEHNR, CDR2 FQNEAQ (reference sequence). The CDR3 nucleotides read TGTGCCAGCAGCTTATACGGGACTCCAAAGGGCAACGAGCAGTACTTC. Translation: CASSLYGTPKGNEQYF.

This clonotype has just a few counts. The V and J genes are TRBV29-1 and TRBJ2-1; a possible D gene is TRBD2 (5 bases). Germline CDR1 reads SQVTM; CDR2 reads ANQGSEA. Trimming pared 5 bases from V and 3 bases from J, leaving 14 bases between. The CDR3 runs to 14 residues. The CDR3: CSVSGGDVYNEQFF. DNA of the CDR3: TGCAGCGTTAGTGGAGGAGATGTCTACAATGAGCAGTTCTTC.

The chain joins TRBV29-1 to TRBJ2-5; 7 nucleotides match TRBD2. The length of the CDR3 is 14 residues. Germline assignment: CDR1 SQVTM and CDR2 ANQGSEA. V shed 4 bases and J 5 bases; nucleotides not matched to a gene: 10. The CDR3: CSVGGGLGGETQYF. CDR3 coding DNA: TGCAGCGTTGGGGGAGGACTAGGTGGGGAGACCCAGTACTTC. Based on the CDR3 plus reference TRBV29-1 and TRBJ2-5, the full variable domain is SAVISQKPSRDICQRGTSLTIQCQVDSQVTMMFWYRQQPGQSLTLIATANQGSEATYESGFVIDKFPISRPNLTFSTLTVSNMSPEDSSIYLCSVGGGLGGETQYFGPGTRLLVL.

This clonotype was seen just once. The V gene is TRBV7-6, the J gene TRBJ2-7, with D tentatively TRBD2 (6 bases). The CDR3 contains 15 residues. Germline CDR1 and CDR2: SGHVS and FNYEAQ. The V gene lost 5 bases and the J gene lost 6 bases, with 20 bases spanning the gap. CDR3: CASSGRDSPVVEQYF. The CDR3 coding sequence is TGTGCCAGCAGCGGCCGGGACTCCCCTGTGGTCGAGCAGTACTTC.

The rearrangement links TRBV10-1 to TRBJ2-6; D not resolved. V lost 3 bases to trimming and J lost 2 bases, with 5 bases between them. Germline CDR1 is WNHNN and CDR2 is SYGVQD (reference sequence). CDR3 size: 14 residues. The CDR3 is CASSEQAGANVLTF. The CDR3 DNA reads TGCGCCAGCAGTGAACAAGCTGGGGCCAACGTCCTGACTTTC.

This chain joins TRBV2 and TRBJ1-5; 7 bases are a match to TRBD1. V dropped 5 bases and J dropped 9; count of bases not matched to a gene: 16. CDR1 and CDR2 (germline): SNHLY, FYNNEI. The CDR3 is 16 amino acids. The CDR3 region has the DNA TGTGCCAGCAGTCCACTACAGGGGAACAGAGGTTCGCCCCAGCATTTT. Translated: CASSPLQGNRGSPQHF.

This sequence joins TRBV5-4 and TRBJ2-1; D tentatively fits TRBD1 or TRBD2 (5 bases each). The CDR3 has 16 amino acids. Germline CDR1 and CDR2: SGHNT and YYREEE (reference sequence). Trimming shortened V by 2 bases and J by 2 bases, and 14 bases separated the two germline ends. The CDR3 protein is CASSFPGTDPYNEQFF. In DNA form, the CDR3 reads TGTGCCAGCAGCTTCCCCGGGACCGACCCCTACAATGAGCAGTTCTTC. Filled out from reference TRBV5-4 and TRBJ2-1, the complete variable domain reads ETGVTQSPTHLIKTRGQQVTLRCSSQSGHNTVSWYQQALGQGPQFIFQYYREEENGRGNFPPRFSGLQFPNYSSELNVNALELDDSALYLCASSFPGTDPYNEQFFGPGTRLTVL.